The 5 T cell receptor beta chains reported below all come from one sample, sequenced in a study of radiation and T cells in renal cell carcinoma. Specified time point: baseline pretreatment blood. This sample's treatment: 15 Gy SBRT to primary tumor, nephrectomy 4 weeks later. The method was immunoSEQ multiplex PCR; TCRdb's version includes in-frame clones alone and lacks a portion of them. In the table there are about 150,000 clones, about 85% of which are singletons. Sequencing used blood, obtained from a patient whose treatment included radiotherapy and nephrectomy. Receptors were obtained from a woman in her 70s with renal cell carcinoma.

The rearrangement uses TRBV2 and TRBJ2-1, with a tentative D call TRBD2 (6 bases). Trimming took off 8 bases at V and 6 bases at J, with 14 bases between the two ends. The CDR3 length is 13 residues. Germline V CDR1 and CDR2: SNHLY, FYNNEI. The CDR3 DNA sequence: TGTGCCAGCTGTAGCGGCGACTTCAATGAGCAGTTCTTC. This gives the protein CASCSGDFNEQFF.

The rearrangement uses TRBV7-2 and TRBJ1-6, with D possibly TRBD1 on 5 matching bases. V shed 4 bases and J shed 5 bases, with 15 bases lying between them. The CDR3 is 16 amino acids. The germline gives CDR1 SGHTA, CDR2 FQGNSA. In DNA, the CDR3 is TGTGCCAGCAGCTATCGGGACGGGAGAAATAATTCACCCCTCCACTTT. Translating gives CASSYRDGRNNSPLHF. Full variable domain (rest looked up from reference TRBV7-2 and TRBJ1-6): GAGVSQSPSNKVTEKGKDVELRCDPISGHTALYWYRQSLGQGLEFLIYFQGNSAPDKSGLPSDRFSAERTGGSVSTLTIQRTQQEDSAVYLCASSYRDGRNNSPLHFGNGTRLTVT.

The chain has TRBV11-3 and TRBJ1-1, with no clear D. Deletions cut 0 bases from V and 6 bases from J, with 14 bases between. Germline CDR1 is SGHNT and CDR2 is YENEEA. There are 15 residues in the CDR3. The CDR3 loop reads CASSLDLVEGAEAFF. The CDR3 DNA follows: TGTGCCAGCAGCTTAGATCTTGTTGAGGGCGCTGAAGCTTTCTTT.

Here the CDR3 DNA reads TGTGCCAGCAGCGTTAAGTGGGACCAGAGCTCTGGAAACACCATATATTTT. Its protein is CASSVKWDQSSGNTIYF. This rearrangement joins TRBV9 to TRBJ1-3; tentative D call: TRBD1 (5 bases). This CDR3 has 17 amino acids. Trimming pared 2 bases from V and 0 bases from J, leaving 15 bases between. Germline-derived CDR1 and CDR2 are SGDLS and YYNGEE.

The chain joins TRBV7-3 to TRBJ2-1; D assignment may be TRBD1 or TRBD2 (6 bases each). Trimming took off 2 bases at V and 2 bases at J, with 13 bases between the two ends. The CDR3 has 16 residues. Germline values: CDR1 SGHTA, CDR2 FQGTGA. CDR3 sequence: CASSLHDGGTYNEQFF. The CDR3 DNA reads TGTGCCAGCAGCTTACATGACGGGGGCACCTACAATGAGCAGTTCTTC. The complete variable domain, with remaining parts taken from reference TRBV7-3 and TRBJ2-1, reads GAGVSQTPSNKVTEKGKYVELRCDPISGHTALYWYRQSLGQGPEFLIYFQGTGAADDSGLPNDRFFAVRPEGSVSTLKIQRTERGDSAVYLCASSLHDGGTYNEQFFGPGTRLTVL.